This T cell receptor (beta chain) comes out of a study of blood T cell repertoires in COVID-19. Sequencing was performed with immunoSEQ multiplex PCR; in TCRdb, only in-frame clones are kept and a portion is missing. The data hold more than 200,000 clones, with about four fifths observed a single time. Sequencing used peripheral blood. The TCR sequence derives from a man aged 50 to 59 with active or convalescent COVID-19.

The CDR3 DNA is TGTGCCAGCAGTCTCTCCGGGACAGGGGGAAAACTGTTTTTT. Protein sequence: CASSLSGTGGKLFF. V usage is TRBV28 and J usage is TRBJ1-4; 11 bases fit TRBD1. Per germline, CDR1 MDHEN and CDR2 SYDVKM. The CDR3 has 14 residues. V shed 5 bases, J shed 10 bases, and the junction held 6 bases outside the gene matches.